Following are 19 T cell receptor beta chains from one sample sequenced in a study of beta chain features in type 1 diabetes. General study findings and limits: Shorter TCRB CDR3s, moderately but significantly so, marked every one of the four CD4+ subsets in Type 1 diabetes patients.

No antigen has been identified for these receptors. Of the isolated RNA, all was reverse transcribed, and so the sequenced material was expressed TCRB transcripts. Profiling relied on immunoSEQ multiplex PCR, and the TCRdb table lists in-frame clones only, not all of them. The sample lists about 390,000 clones; around 10% were seen once. Sequencing used central memory CD4+ T cells from blood. All receptors derive from a man under 40 with type 1 diabetes.

This rearrangement joins TRBV6-1 to TRBJ2-1; 11 positions match TRBD2. From germline, CDR1 is MNHNS and CDR2 SASEGT. With V trimmed by 5 bases and J by 7 bases, 7 bases remained unmatched. The CDR3 extends over 15 amino acids. The DNA for the CDR3 is TGTGCCAGCAGTTTAGCGGGAGGGCCGTGGAATGAGCAGTTCTTC. It codes for CASSLAGGPWNEQFF.

The rearrangement uses TRBV6-6 and TRBJ1-2; D ambiguous. The V end lost 7 bases, the J end lost 4 bases, and 13 bases lay between the germline ends. The length of the CDR3 is 13 residues. CDR1 and CDR2 (germline): MNHNY, SVGAGI (reference sequence). DNA for the CDR3: TGTGCCAGCATCCCGGACGGTTCCTATGGCTACACCTTC. It codes for CASIPDGSYGYTF.

This clone was observed a few times. The chain links TRBV27 to TRBJ2-5; D is unresolved. Trimming removed 1 base at V and 4 bases at J, with 10 bases between. This CDR3 has 14 amino acids. Germline CDR1 reads MNHEY; CDR2 reads SMNVEV (reference sequence). This CDR3 reads CASSLYRSAETQYF. The DNA for the CDR3 is TGTGCCAGCAGTTTATATAGGTCTGCAGAGACCCAGTACTTC.

V and J are TRBV23-1 and TRBJ2-5; D is unresolved. TRBV23-1 counts as an open reading frame of uncertain function. The CDR3 totals 15 residues. The V end was cut by 0 bases, the J end by 5 bases, with 13 bases between. The CDR3 coding sequence is TGCGCCAGCAGTCAATCGGATGGCCTAGAGGAGACCCAGTACTTC. Protein sequence: CASSQSDGLEETQYF.

This chain connects TRBV9 to TRBJ1-2, with no clear D. Between the trimmed V and J ends, which lost 1 base and 2 bases, there was a span of 6 bases. Germline CDR1 SGDLS, CDR2 YYNGEE. The CDR3 runs to 13 residues. CDR3 DNA: TGTGCCAGCAGCGTAAAAGGGAACTATGGCTACACCTTC. Translating it yields CASSVKGNYGYTF.

This clone was seen a few times. The rearrangement links TRBV7-8 to TRBJ2-2; possible D gene TRBD2, 5 bases. Germline CDR1 SGHVS, CDR2 FQNEAQ. With 1 base removed from V and 0 bases from J, the gap between germline ends came to 6 bases. There are 15 residues in the CDR3. The CDR3 region is CASSLGGSNTGELFF. The DNA of the CDR3 is TGTGCCAGCAGCTTAGGAGGGTCGAACACCGGGGAGCTGTTTTTT.

This clone occurred a few times. The V gene is TRBV7-6, the J gene TRBJ2-3; 7 bases map to TRBD2. J lost 2 bases, V lost 5 bases, and 4 bases had no gene match. The CDR3 is 14 residues long. Germline V gene sequence: CDR1 SGHVS, CDR2 FNYEAQ. The CDR3 protein is CASSGGGTTDTQYF. CDR3 bases: TGTGCCAGCAGCGGGGGGGGGACCACAGATACGCAGTATTTT.

The V call is TRBV28, the J call TRBJ1-1; D may be TRBD1 (6 bases). Trimming pared 5 bases from V and 0 bases from J, leaving 22 bases between. Germline CDR1 reads MDHEN; CDR2 reads SYDVKM. The CDR3 is 18 residues long. Written as DNA, the CDR3 is TGTGCCAGCAGTCTAGAATTGGTCCAGGGGTGGATGAACACTGAAGCTTTCTTT. The encoded protein is CASSLELVQGWMNTEAFF.

V is TRBV28 and J is TRBJ1-5, with 8 bases fitting TRBD1. The CDR3 is 14 amino acids. V gave up 2 bases and J gave up 6 bases; unmatched junction bases: 3. CDR1 is MDHEN, CDR2 SYDVKM, per germline. The CDR3 reads CASSLGQGGQPQHF. In DNA form, the CDR3 reads TGTGCCAGCAGTTTAGGACAGGGTGGTCAGCCCCAGCATTTT.

This chain joins TRBV19 and TRBJ2-1; maybe TRBD2 (6 bases). The CDR3 totals 14 residues. Germline CDR1 LNHDA, CDR2 SQIVND (reference sequence). Deletions cut 10 bases from V and 4 bases from J, with 17 bases between. CDR3 residues: CATRDSRRYNEQFF. DNA of the CDR3: TGTGCCACCCGGGACTCGCGTCGATACAATGAGCAGTTCTTC.

This clone was counted between two and nine times. The chain has TRBV7-2 and TRBJ2-5, with D hard to call. Trimming removed 6 bases at V and 4 bases at J, with 9 bases between. From germline, CDR1 is SGHTA and CDR2 FQGNSA. This CDR3 spans 12 amino acids. The CDR3 region is CASRPAPETQYF. The CDR3 nucleotides are TGTGCCAGCAGGCCCGCACCAGAGACCCAGTACTTC.

This clone was counted between two and nine times. The V and J genes are TRBV6-5 and TRBJ2-7, with 7 bases aligning to TRBD1. This CDR3 region has 15 residues. V was clipped by 6 bases and J by 1 base; unmatched bases: 9. Looked up from germline, CDR1 is MNHEY and CDR2 is SVGAGI. CDR3 bases: TGTGCCAGCAGGGGTGGACAGGCACATTCCTACGAGCAGTACTTC. This codes for CASRGGQAHSYEQYF.

The chain uses TRBV6-5 and TRBJ2-7; 8 nucleotides agree with TRBD1. V was pared by 6 bases and J by 5 bases, with 3 bases of the junction left unmatched. CDR1 is MNHEY, CDR2 SVGAGI, per germline. The CDR3 sequence is 12 residues long. The CDR3 spells CASSRQGNEQYF. CDR3 sequence (DNA): TGTGCCAGCAGCCGACAGGGGAACGAGCAGTACTTC.

The genes are TRBV5-1 and TRBJ2-4, with D perhaps being TRBD1 or TRBD2 (5 bases each). Trimming took 7 bases from V and 9 from J, leaving 17 bases between them. CDR1 is SGHRS and CDR2 is YFSETQ in the germline V gene. The CDR3 loop spans 13 amino acids. This CDR3 reads CASADQEGSIQYF. CDR3 in DNA: TGCGCCAGCGCGGACCAAGAGGGGAGCATTCAGTACTTC.

The V call is TRBV28, the J call TRBJ2-3; the match to TRBD2 covers 10 bases. CDR1 and CDR2 from the germline V gene are MDHEN and SYDVKM. The J segment lost 5 bases and the V segment lost 6 bases, leaving 5 bases of the junction unmatched. CDR3 size: 14 residues. CDR3 in amino acids: CASRSSGSGDTQYF. CDR3 sequence (DNA): TGTGCCAGCAGGTCTAGCGGGAGTGGAGATACGCAGTATTTT. Based on the CDR3 plus reference TRBV28 and TRBJ2-3, the full variable domain is DVKVTQSSRYLVKRTGEKVFLECVQDMDHENMFWYRQDPGLGLRLIYFSYDVKMKEKGDIPEGYSVSREKKERFSLILESASTNQTSMYLCASRSSGSGDTQYFGPGTRLTVL.

A few counts support this clone. The V and J genes are TRBV7-2 and TRBJ1-5, with 7 bases identical to TRBD1. The CDR3 loop spans 13 amino acids. The germline gives CDR1 SGHTA, CDR2 FQGNSA. V was clipped by 5 bases and J by 9 bases; unmatched bases: 7. Here the CDR3 DNA reads TGTGCCAGCAGCCTTGACAGGGAGACGCCCCAGCATTTT. Translating it yields CASSLDRETPQHF. The entire variable domain, with the rest obtained from reference TRBV7-2 and TRBJ1-5, is as follows: GAGVSQSPSNKVTEKGKDVELRCDPISGHTALYWYRQSLGQGLEFLIYFQGNSAPDKSGLPSDRFSAERTGGSVSTLTIQRTQQEDSAVYLCASSLDRETPQHFGDGTRLSIL.

This clone was recorded many times. V and J are TRBV18 and TRBJ2-7; D call uncertain. The CDR3 has 11 residues. Trimming took 2 bases from V and 7 from J, leaving 6 bases between them. The V gene's germline CDR1 is KGHSH and CDR2 LQKENI. The CDR3 spells CASSPSVEQYF. CDR3 DNA sequence: TGTGCCAGCTCACCATCCGTAGAGCAGTACTTC. The variable domain in full, with the rest retrieved from reference TRBV18 and TRBJ2-7, is NAGVMQNPRHLVRRRGQEARLRCSPMKGHSHVYWYRQLPEEGLKFMVYLQKENIIDESGMPKERFSAEFPKEGPSILRIQQVVRGDSAAYFCASSPSVEQYFGPGTRLTVT.

This chain uses TRBV9 with TRBJ2-7, with D possibly TRBD1 on 5 matching bases. This CDR3 has 14 amino acids. The germline V gene encodes CDR1 SGDLS and CDR2 YYNGEE. With 0 bases removed from V and 3 bases from J, the gap between germline ends came to 10 bases. This CDR3 reads CASSVAGLDYEQYF. In DNA form, the CDR3 reads TGTGCCAGCAGCGTAGCAGGGCTTGACTACGAGCAGTACTTC.

The rearrangement uses TRBV4-3 and TRBJ2-5; D remains ambiguous. V lost 0 bases and J 1 base, leaving 9 bases between the germline ends. The CDR3 has 15 residues. From germline, CDR1 is LGHNA and CDR2 YSLEER. CDR3 protein: CASSQDPRPQETQYF. The CDR3 DNA sequence: TGCGCCAGCAGCCAAGACCCCAGACCCCAAGAGACCCAGTACTTC.